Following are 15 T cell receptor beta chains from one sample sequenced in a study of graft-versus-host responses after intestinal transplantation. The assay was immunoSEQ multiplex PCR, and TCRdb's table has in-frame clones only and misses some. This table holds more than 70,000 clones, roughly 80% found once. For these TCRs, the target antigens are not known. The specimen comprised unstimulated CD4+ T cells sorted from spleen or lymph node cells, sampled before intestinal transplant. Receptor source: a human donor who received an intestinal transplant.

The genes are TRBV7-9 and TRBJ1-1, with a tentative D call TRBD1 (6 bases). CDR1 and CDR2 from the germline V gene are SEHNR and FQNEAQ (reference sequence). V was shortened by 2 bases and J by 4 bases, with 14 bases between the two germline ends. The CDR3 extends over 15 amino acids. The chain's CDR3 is CASSLIQGLSTEAFF. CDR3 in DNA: TGTGCCAGCAGCTTAATACAGGGTTTGAGCACTGAAGCTTTCTTT.

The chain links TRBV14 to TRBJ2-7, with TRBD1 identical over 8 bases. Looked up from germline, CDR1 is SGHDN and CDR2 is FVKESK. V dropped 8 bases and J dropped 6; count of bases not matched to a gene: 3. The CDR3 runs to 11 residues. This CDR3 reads CASAGGREQYF. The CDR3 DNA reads TGTGCCAGCGCAGGGGGCCGCGAGCAGTACTTC. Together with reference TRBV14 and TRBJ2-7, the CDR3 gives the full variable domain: EAGVTQFPSHSVIEKGQTVTLRCDPISGHDNLYWYRRVMGKEIKFLLHFVKESKQDESGMPNNRFLAERTGGTYSTLKVQPAELEDSGVYFCASAGGREQYFGPGTRLTVT.

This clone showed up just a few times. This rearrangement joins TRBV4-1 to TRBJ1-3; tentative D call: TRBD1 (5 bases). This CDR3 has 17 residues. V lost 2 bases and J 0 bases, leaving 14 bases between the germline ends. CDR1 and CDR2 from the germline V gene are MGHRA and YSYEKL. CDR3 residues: CASSQPKQDYSGNTIYF. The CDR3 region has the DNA TGCGCCAGCAGCCAACCGAAACAGGACTACTCTGGAAACACCATATATTTT.

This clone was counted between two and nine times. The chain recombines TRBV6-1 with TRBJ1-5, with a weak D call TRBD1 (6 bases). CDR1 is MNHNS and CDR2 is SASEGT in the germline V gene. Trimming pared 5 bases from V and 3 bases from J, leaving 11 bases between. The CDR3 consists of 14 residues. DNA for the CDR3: TGTGCCAGCAGTACCGGACAGAACAATCAGCCCCAGCATTTT. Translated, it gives CASSTGQNNQPQHF.

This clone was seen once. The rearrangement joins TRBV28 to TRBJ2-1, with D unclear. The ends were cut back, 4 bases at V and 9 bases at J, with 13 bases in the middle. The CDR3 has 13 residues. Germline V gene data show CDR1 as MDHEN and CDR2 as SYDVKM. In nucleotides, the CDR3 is TGTGCCAGCAGTTCTCCCGAGAAATCTGAGCAGTTCTTC. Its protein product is CASSSPEKSEQFF.

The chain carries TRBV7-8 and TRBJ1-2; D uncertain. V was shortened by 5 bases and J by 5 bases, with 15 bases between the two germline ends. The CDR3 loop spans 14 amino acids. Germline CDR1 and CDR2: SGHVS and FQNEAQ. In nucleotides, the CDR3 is TGTGCCAGCAGCCTCGTGGGCGCAGGTTATGGCTACACCTTC. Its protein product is CASSLVGAGYGYTF.

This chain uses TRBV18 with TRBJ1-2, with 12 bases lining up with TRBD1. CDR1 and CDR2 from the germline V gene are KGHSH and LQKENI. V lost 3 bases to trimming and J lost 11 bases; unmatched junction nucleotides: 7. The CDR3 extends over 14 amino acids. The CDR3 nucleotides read TGTGCCAGCTCACCGAACCGGGACAGGGGGCAGTACACCTTC. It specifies CASSPNRDRGQYTF.

CDR3 loop: CASTLAGGVWGELFF. The CDR3 DNA reads as TGTGCCAGCACCCTAGCGGGGGGGGTCTGGGGGGAGCTGTTTTTT. This sequence joins TRBV7-2 and TRBJ2-2; TRBD2 agrees at 12 bases. CDR3 size: 15 residues. Looked up from germline, CDR1 is SGHTA and CDR2 is FQGNSA. The V segment lost 7 bases and the J segment 8 bases; nucleotides outside the gene matches: 8.

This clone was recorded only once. The CDR3 loop is CASSDPSGQGACNQPQHF. CDR3 coding DNA: TGTGCCAGCAGTGACCCCTCCGGGCAGGGGGCGTGCAATCAGCCCCAGCATTTT. This chain links TRBV6-4 with TRBJ1-5, with 8 bases identical to TRBD1. This CDR3 has 18 residues. V lost 2 bases to trimming and J lost 2 bases; unmatched junction nucleotides: 11. Germline V gene lookup returns CDR1 MRHNA and CDR2 SNTAGT.

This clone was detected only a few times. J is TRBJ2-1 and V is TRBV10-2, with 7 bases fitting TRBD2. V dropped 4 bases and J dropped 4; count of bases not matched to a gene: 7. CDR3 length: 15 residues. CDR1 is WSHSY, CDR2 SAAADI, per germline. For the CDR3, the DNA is TGCGCCAGCAGTGGGGTAGCGGGCGGATACAATGAGCAGTTCTTC. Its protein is CASSGVAGGYNEQFF.

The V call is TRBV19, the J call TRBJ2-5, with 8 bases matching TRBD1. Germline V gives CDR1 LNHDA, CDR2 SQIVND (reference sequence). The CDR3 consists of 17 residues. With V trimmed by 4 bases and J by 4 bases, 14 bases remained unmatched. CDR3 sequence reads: CASSTGTGQGAGETQYF. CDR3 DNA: TGTGCCAGTAGTACGGGCACTGGGCAGGGGGCCGGAGAGACCCAGTACTTC.

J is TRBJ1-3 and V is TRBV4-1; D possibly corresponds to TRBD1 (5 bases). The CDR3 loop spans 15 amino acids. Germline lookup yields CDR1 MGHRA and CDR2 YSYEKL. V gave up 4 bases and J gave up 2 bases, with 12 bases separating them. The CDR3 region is CASSLIAQAGNTIYF. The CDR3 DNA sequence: TGCGCCAGCAGCCTCATCGCACAGGCTGGAAACACCATATATTTT.

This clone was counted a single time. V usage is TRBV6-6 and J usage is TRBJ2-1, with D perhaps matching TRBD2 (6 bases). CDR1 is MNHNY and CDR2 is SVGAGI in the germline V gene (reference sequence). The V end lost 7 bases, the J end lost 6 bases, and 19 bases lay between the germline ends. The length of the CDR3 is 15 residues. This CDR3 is CASIHLAQAANEQFF. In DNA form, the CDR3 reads TGTGCCAGCATCCACCTAGCGCAGGCCGCCAATGAGCAGTTCTTC.

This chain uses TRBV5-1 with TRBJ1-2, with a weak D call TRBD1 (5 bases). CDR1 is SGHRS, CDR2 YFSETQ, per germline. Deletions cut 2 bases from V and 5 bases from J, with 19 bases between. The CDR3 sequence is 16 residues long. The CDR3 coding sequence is TGCGCCAGCAGCTTAGAGCTCCGACGGGGACTGTATGGCTACACCTTC. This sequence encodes CASSLELRRGLYGYTF.

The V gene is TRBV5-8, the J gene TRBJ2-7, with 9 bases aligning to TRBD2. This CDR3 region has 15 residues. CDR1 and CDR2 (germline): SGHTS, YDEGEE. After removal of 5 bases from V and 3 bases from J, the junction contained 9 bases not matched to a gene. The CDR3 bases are TGTGCCAGCAGAGAAGGAGCGGGGGGCCGCTACGAGCAGTACTTC. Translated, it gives CASREGAGGRYEQYF.